The 4 T cell receptor beta chains below were found in one sample sequenced in a study of blood T cell repertoires in COVID-19. Assay: immunoSEQ multiplex PCR; the TCRdb copy retains only in-frame clones and omits some. The table records under 100,000 clones, approximately 82% of them present only once. The sequenced material came from peripheral blood. The receptors were sampled from a man in his fifties or sixties with acute or convalescent COVID-19.

This chain uses TRBV7-9 with TRBJ1-5; no clear D gene. The CDR3 is made up of 12 amino acids. Trimming removed 1 base from V and 7 bases from J, with 5 bases in between. Germline V gives CDR1 SEHNR, CDR2 FQNEAQ (reference sequence). CDR3 nucleotides: TGTGCCAGCAGCTTAGACTGGCAGCCCCAGCATTTT. It specifies CASSLDWQPQHF.

This rearrangement joins TRBV3-1 (or the pseudogene TRBV3-2) to TRBJ2-3, with 8 positions matching TRBD2. The CDR3 totals 17 residues. Trimming removed 4 bases from V and 8 bases from J; junction bases left unmatched: 17. CDR1 and CDR2 from the germline V gene are LGHDT and YNNKEL (reference sequence). The DNA for the CDR3 is TGTGCCAGCAGCCCTGCTCGGGGTAGCGGGATGTCGGTTACGCAGTATTTT. Translating gives CASSPARGSGMSVTQYF.

This sequence joins TRBV11-3 and TRBJ2-7; perhaps TRBD1 as D (6 bases). Between the trimmed V and J ends, which lost 0 bases and 6 bases, there was a span of 6 bases. CDR1 is SGHNT and CDR2 is YENEEA in the germline V gene. The CDR3 covers 12 residues. Here the CDR3 DNA reads TGTGCCAGCAGCTTAGAAGGGGGCGAGCAGTACTTC. It specifies CASSLEGGEQYF.

V gene TRBV6-5 combines with J gene TRBJ2-3, with D possibly matching TRBD1 (6 bases). This CDR3 has 14 residues. The V gene lost 6 bases and the J gene lost 0 bases, with 10 bases spanning the gap. Germline loops: CDR1 MNHEY, CDR2 SVGAGI. The DNA of the CDR3 is TGTGCCAGCAGACCGGGACACAGCACAGATACGCAGTATTTT. Its translation is CASRPGHSTDTQYF.